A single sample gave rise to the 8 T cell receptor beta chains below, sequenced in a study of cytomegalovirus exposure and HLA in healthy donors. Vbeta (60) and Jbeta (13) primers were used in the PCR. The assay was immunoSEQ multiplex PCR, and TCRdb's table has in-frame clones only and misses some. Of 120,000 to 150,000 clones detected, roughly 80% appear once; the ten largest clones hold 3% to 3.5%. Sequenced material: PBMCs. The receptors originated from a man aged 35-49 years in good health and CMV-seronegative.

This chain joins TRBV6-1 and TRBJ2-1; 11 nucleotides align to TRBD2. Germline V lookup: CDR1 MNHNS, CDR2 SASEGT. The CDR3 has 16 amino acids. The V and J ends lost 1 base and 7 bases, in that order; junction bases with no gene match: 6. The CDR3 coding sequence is TGTGCCAGCAGTGAAGGGCTAGCGGGGGGACAGAATGAGCAGTTCTTC. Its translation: CASSEGLAGGQNEQFF.

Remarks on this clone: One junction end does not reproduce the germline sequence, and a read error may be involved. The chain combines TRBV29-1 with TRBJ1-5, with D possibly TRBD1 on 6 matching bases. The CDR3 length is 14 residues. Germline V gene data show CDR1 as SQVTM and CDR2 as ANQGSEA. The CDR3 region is CGVAQGRGNQPQHF. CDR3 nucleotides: TGCGGCGTGGCACAGGGCCGGGGCAATCAGCCCCAGCATTTT.

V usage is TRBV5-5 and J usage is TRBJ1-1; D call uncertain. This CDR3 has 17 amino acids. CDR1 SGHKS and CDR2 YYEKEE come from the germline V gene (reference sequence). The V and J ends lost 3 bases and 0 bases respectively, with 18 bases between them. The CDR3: CASSYILSPGMNTEAFF. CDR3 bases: TGTGCCAGCAGCTACATCCTATCCCCGGGGATGAACACTGAAGCTTTCTTT. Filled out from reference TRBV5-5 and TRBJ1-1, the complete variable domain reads DAGVTQSPTHLIKTRGQQVTLRCSPISGHKSVSWYQQVLGQGPQFIFQYYEKEERGRGNFPDRFSARQFPNYSSELNVNALLLGDSALYLCASSYILSPGMNTEAFFGQGTRLTVV.

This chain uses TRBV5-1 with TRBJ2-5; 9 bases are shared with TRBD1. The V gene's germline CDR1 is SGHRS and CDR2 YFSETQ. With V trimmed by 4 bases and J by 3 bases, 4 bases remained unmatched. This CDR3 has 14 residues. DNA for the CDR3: TGCGCCAGCAGCGCCGGGACAGGGAAAGAGACCCAGTACTTC. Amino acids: CASSAGTGKETQYF.

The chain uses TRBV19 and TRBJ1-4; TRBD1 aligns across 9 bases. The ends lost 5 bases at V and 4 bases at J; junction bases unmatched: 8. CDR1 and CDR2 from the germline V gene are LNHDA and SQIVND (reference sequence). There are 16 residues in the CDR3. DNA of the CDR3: TGTGCCAGTAGTTTCCCGGGACAGGGCGTTAATGAAAAACTGTTTTTT. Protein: CASSFPGQGVNEKLFF.

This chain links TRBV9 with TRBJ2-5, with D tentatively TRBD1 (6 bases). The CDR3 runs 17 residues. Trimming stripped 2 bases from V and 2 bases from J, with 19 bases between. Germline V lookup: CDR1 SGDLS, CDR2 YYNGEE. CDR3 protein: CASSVDSPRGGQETQYF. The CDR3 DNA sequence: TGTGCCAGCAGCGTGGACTCTCCCAGGGGCGGACAAGAGACCCAGTACTTC.

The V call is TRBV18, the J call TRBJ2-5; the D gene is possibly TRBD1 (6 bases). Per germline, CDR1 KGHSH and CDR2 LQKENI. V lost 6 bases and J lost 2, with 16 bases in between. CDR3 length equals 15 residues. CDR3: CASSRTVRGQETQYF. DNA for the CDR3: TGTGCCAGCTCGCGGACAGTAAGGGGGCAAGAGACCCAGTACTTC.

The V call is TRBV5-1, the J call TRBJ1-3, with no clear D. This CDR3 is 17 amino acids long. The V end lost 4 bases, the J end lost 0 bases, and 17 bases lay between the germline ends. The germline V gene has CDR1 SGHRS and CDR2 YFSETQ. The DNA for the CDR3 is TGCGCCAGCAGCATGAGTGGGTCGGGAAGCTCTGGAAACACCATATATTTT. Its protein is CASSMSGSGSSGNTIYF.